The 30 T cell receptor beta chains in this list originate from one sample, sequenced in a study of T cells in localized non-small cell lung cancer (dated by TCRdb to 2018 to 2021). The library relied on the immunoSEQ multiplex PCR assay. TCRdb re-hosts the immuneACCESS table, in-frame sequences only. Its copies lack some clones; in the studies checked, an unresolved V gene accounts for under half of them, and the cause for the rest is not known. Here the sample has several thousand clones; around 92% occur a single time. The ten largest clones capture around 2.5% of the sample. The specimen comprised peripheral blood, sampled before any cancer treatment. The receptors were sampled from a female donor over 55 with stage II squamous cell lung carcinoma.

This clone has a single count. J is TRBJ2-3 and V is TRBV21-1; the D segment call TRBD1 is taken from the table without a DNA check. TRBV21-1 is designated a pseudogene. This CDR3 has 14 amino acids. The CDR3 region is CASSQRQGTDTQYF. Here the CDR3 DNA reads TGTGCCAGCAGCCAGAGACAGGGGACAGATACGCAGTATTTT.

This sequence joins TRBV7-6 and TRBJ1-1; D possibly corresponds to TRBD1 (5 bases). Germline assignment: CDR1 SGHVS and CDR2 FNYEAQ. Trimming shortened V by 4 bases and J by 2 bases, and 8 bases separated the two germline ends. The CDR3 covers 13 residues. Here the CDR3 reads CASSSDRNTEAFF. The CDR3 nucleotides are TGTGCCAGCAGCTCCGACAGAAACACTGAAGCTTTCTTT.

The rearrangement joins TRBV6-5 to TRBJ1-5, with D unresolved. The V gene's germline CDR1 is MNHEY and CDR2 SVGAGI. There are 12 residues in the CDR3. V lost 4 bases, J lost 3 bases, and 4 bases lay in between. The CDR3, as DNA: TGTGCCAGCAGTTTCATCAATCAGCCCCAGCATTTT. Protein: CASSFINQPQHF.

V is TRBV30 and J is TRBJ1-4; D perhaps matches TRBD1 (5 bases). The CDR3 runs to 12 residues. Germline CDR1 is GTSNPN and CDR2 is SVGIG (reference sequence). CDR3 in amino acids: CVIRTGEGKLFF. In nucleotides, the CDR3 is TGTGTCATAAGGACGGGGGAAGGAAAACTGTTTTTT.

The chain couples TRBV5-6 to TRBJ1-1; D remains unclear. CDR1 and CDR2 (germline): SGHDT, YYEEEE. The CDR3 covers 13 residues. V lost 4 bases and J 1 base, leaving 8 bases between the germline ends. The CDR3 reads CASSIARNTEAFF. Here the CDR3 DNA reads TGTGCCAGCAGCATAGCACGGAACACTGAAGCTTTCTTT. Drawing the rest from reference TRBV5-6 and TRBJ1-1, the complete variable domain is DAGVTQSPTHLIKTRGQQVTLRCSPKSGHDTVSWYQQALGQGPQFIFQYYEEEERQRGNFPDRFSGHQFPNYSSELNVNALLLGDSALYLCASSIARNTEAFFGQGTRLTVV.

CDR3 bases: TGTGCCAGCAGTGAAGAGCAGTACGAGCAGTACGTC. Translation: CASSEEQYEQYV. The chain is built from TRBV6-1 and TRBJ2-7; D remains ambiguous. Germline assignment: CDR1 MNHNS and CDR2 SASEGT. The V end was cut by 1 base, the J end by 4 bases, with 5 bases between. The CDR3 spans 12 residues.

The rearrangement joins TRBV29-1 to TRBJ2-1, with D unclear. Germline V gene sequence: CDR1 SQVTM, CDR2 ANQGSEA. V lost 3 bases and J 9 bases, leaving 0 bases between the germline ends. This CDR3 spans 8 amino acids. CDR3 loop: CSVDEQFF. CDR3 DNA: TGCAGCGTTGATGAGCAGTTCTTC.

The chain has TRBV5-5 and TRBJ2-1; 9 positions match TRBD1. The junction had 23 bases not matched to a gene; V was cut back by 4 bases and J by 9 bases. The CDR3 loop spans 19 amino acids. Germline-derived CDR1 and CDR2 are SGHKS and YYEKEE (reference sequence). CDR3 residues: CASSRSLDRPGQGGTEQFF. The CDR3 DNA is TGTGCCAGCAGCCGTAGTCTAGATAGACCGGGACAGGGAGGTACTGAGCAGTTCTTC.

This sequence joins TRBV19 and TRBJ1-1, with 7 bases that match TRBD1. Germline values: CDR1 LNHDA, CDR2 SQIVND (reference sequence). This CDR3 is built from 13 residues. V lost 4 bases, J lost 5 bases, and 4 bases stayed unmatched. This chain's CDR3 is CASSTDRETEAFF. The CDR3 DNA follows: TGTGCCAGTAGTACCGACAGGGAGACTGAAGCTTTCTTT.

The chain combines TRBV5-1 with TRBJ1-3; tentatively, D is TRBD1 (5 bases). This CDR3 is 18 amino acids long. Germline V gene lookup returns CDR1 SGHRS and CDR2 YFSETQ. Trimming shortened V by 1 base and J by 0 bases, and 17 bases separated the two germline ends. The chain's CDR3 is CASSLRPGAADSGNTIYF. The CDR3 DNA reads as TGCGCCAGCAGCTTGCGACCCGGGGCTGCCGACTCTGGAAACACCATATATTTT.

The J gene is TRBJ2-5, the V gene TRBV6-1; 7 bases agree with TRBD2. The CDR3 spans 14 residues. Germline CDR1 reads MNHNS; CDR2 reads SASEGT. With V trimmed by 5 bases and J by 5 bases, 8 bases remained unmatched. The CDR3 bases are TGTGCCAGCAGTTCTTCATGGCGGGGGGAGACCCAGTACTTC. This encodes CASSSSWRGETQYF.

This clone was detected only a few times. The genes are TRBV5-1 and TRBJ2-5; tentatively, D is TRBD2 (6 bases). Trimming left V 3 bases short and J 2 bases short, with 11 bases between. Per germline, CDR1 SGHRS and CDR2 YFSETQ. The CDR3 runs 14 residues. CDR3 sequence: CASSSTGLQETQYF. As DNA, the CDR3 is TGCGCCAGCAGCTCGACGGGACTTCAAGAGACCCAGTACTTC. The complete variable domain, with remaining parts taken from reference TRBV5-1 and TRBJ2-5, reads KAGVTQTPRYLIKTRGQQVTLSCSPISGHRSVSWYQQTPGQGLQFLFEYFSETQRNKGNFPGRFSGRQFSNSRSEMNVSTLELGDSALYLCASSSTGLQETQYFGPGTRLLVL.

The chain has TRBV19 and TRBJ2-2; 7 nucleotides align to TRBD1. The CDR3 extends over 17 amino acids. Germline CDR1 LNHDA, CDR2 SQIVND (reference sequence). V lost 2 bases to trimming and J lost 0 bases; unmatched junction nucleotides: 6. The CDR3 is CASSIRGQGANTGELFF. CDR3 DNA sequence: TGTGCCAGTAGTATACGGGGCCAGGGGGCGAACACCGGGGAGCTGTTTTTT.

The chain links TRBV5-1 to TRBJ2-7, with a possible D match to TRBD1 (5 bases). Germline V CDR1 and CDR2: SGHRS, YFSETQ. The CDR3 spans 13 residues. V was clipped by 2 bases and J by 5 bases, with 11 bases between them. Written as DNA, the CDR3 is TGCGCCAGCAGCTTTGGTGGGGCAGACGAGCAGTACTTC. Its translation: CASSFGGADEQYF.

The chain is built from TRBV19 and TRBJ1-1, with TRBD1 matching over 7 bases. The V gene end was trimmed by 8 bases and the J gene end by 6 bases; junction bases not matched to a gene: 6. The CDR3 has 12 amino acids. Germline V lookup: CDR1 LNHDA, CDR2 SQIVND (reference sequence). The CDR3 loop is CASQQQGAEAFF. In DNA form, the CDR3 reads TGTGCCAGTCAACAGCAGGGGGCTGAAGCTTTCTTT.

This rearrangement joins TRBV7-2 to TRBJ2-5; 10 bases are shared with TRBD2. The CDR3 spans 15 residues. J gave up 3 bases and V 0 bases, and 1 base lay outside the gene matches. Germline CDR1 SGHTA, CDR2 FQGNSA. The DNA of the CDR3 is TGTGCCAGCAGCTTAGCCGGACTAGCGGAAGAGACCCAGTACTTC. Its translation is CASSLAGLAEETQYF.

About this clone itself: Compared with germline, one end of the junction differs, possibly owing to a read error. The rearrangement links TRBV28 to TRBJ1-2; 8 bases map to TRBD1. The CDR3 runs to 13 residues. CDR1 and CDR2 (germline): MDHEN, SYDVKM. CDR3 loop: CASSSDRVYDYTF. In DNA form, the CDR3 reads TGTGCCAGCAGTTCGGACAGGGTCTATGACTACACCTTC.

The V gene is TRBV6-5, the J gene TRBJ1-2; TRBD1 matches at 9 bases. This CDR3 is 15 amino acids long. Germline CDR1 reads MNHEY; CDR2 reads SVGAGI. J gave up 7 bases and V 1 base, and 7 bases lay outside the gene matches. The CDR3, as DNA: TGTGCCAGCAGTTACTTTCCAGGACAGGGGTCTGGCTACACCTTC. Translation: CASSYFPGQGSGYTF.

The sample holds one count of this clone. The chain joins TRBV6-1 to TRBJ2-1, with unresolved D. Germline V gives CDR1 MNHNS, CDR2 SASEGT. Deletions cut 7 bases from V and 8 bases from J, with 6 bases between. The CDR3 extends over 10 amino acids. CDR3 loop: CASTAYEQFF. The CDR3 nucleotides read TGTGCCAGCACTGCGTATGAGCAGTTCTTC.

The CDR3 spells CASSRTGTDTQYF. The CDR3 DNA sequence: TGTGCCAGTAGTAGGACGGGCACAGATACGCAGTATTTT. The rearrangement joins TRBV19 to TRBJ2-3, with D uncertain. From germline, CDR1 is LNHDA and CDR2 SQIVND (reference sequence). With 4 bases removed from V and 1 base from J, the gap between germline ends came to 6 bases. The CDR3 has 13 residues.

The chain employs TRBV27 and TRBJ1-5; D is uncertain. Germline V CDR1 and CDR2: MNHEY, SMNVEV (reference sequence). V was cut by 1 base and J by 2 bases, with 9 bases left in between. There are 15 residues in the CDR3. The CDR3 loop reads CASSLWGLGNQPQHF. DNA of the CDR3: TGTGCCAGCAGTTTATGGGGTTTAGGCAATCAGCCCCAGCATTTT.

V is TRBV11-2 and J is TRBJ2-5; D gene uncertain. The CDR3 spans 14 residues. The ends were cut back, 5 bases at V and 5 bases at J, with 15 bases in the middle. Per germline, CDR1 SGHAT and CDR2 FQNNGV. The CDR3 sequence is CASSPTLTGETQYF. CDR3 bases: TGTGCCAGCAGCCCGACTCTCACGGGTGAGACCCAGTACTTC.

The CDR3 DNA sequence: TGTGCCAGCAGCTTAGGTGTCATCGGCTCTGGAAACACCATATATTTT. Translated, it gives CASSLGVIGSGNTIYF. This sequence joins TRBV7-8 and TRBJ1-3; the D is unclear. Trimming pared 1 base from V and 0 bases from J, leaving 10 bases between. This CDR3 has 16 amino acids. CDR1 is SGHVS and CDR2 is FQNEAQ in the germline V gene.

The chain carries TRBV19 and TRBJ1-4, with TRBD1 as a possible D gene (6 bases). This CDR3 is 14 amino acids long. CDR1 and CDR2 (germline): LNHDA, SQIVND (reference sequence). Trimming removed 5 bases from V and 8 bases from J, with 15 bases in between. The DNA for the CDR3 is TGTGCCAGTAGTGGGGGGCTCTCCGAGGAAAAACTGTTTTTT. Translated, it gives CASSGGLSEEKLFF.

CDR3 DNA: TGTGCCAGCAGTTTAGGGGGGGCAACTAATGAAAAACTGTTTTTT. Its protein is CASSLGGATNEKLFF. This sequence joins TRBV28 and TRBJ1-4, with D maybe TRBD1 (5 bases). Germline V gene lookup returns CDR1 MDHEN and CDR2 SYDVKM. The CDR3 covers 15 residues. Trimming took 2 bases from V and 0 from J, leaving 7 bases between them.

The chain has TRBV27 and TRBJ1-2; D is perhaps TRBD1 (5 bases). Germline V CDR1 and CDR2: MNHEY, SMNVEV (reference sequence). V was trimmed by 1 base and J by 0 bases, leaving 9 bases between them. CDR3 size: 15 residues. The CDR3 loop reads CASSLLGTTNYGYTF. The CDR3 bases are TGTGCCAGCAGTTTATTAGGGACGACTAACTATGGCTACACCTTC.

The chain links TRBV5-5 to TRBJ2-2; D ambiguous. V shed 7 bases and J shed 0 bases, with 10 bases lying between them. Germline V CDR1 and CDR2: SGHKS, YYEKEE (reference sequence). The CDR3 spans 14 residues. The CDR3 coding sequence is TGTGCCAGCGCGAAGAGATCGAACACCGGGGAGCTGTTTTTT. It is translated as CASAKRSNTGELFF.

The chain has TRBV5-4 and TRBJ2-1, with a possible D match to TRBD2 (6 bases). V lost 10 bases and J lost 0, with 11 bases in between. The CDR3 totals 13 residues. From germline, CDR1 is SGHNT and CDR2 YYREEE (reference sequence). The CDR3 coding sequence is TGTGCCGCCGGGGGAAGCTCCTACAATGAGCAGTTCTTC. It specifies CAAGGSSYNEQFF.

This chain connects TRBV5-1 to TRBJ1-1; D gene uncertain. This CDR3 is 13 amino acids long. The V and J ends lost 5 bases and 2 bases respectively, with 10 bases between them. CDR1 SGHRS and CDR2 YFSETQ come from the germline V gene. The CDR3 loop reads CASRVTVNTEAFF. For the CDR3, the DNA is TGCGCCAGCAGGGTCACAGTTAACACTGAAGCTTTCTTT. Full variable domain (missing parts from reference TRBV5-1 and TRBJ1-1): KAGVTQTPRYLIKTRGQQVTLSCSPISGHRSVSWYQQTPGQGLQFLFEYFSETQRNKGNFPGRFSGRQFSNSRSEMNVSTLELGDSALYLCASRVTVNTEAFFGQGTRLTVV.

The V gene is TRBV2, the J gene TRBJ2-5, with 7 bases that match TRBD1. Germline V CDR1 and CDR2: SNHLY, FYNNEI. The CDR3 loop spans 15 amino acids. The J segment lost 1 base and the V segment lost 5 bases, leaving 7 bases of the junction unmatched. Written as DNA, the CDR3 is TGTGCCAGCAGTAGGGTGACAGGGTTCCAAGAGACCCAGTACTTC. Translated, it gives CASSRVTGFQETQYF.